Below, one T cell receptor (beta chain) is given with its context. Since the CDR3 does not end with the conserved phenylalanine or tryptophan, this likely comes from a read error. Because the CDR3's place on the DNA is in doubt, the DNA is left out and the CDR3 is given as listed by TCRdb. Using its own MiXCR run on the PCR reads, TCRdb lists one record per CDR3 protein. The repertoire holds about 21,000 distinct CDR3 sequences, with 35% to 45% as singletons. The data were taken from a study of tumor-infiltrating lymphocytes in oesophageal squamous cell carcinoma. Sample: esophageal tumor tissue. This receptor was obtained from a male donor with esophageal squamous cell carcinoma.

CDR3 residues: CASRGVYEQYFGP. The chain uses TRBV6-8 and TRBJ2-3; the DNA was not compared with TRBD1, the D call given in the table. Germline V gene data show CDR1 as MNHGY and CDR2 as SAAAGT. The CDR3 region is 13 residues in length, termini included.